This TCR beta chain appears in the sequencing data of a study of T-cell reconstitution after alpha-beta-depleted transplantation in children. Study-level results: Surviving recipient T cells and thymic progenitors underlay high day-60 TCRbeta diversity in some patients. A year post-transplant, T-cell counts and diversity derived mostly from newly produced T cells.

This clonotype was seen many times. What it binds is unknown. During its preparation, the TCRbeta library received unique molecular identifiers. In TCRdb, the PCR reads were re-called with MiXCR into one record per CDR3 protein. The table includes nearly 250,000 distinct CDR3 sequences, under 9.5% detected once. This material consisted of PBMCs, mostly from graft donor cells, taken 180 days after TCRalphabeta/CD19-depleted stem cell transplant. The receptor was derived from a male patient under 18 who had a stem cell transplant for acute lymphoblastic leukemia, so the T cells may come from the graft donor.

CDR3 DNA sequence: TGTGCCAGCAGTTTGAGGGGCGCGGAGACCCAGTACTTC. Its translation: CASSLRGAETQYF. The rearrangement links TRBV12-3 or TRBV12-4 to TRBJ2-5, with D possibly being TRBD1 or TRBD2 (5 bases each). The CDR3 length is 13 residues. V was shortened by 3 bases and J by 5 bases, with 10 bases between the two germline ends.